This TCR beta chain was profiled in a study of T cell responses to AZD1222 COVID-19 vaccine. Study at large: Second doses were pooled across both intervals (about 4 or about 12 weeks). Study results and caveats: Targets within unmutated variant regions were reportedly found for nearly half of spike-specific TCRs. It should be noted that donors were predominantly white British and more often female, and clonal diversity was possibly underestimated.

V was trimmed by 1 base and J by 0 bases, leaving 10 bases between them. The CDR3 has 16 residues. The germline CDR1 and CDR2 sequences are MNHNS and SASEGT. This clone was detected only once. Its antigen is unknown. TCRdb keeps only in-frame clones here, not all; method: immunoSEQ multiplex PCR. The table shows about 120,000 clones, with about 90% occurring only once. This receptor was obtained from an adult in good health. This chain links TRBV6-1 with TRBJ2-1; TRBD2 is a possible D gene (6 bases). The sequences come from peripheral blood, collected on day 0 of AZD1222 vaccination. The CDR3 spells CASSEVGGNSYNEQFF. The CDR3 region has the DNA TGTGCCAGCAGTGAAGTAGGCGGGAACTCCTACAATGAGCAGTTCTTC.